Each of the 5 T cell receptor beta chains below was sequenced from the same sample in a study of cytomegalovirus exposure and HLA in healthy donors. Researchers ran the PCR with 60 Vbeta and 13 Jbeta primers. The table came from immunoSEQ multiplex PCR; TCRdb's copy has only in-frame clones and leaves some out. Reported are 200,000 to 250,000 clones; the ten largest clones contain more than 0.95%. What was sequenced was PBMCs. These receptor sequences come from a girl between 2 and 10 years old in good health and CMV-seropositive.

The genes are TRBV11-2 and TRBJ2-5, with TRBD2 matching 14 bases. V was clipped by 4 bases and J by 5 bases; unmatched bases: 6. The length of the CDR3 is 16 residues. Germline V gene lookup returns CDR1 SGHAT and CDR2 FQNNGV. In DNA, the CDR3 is TGTGCCAGCAGCTCGGGACTAGCGGGAGAGGTGGAGACCCAGTACTTC. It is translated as CASSSGLAGEVETQYF.

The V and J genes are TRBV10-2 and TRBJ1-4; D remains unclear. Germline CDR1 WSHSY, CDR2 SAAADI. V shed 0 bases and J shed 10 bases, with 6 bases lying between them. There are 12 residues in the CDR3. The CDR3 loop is CASSESTGKLFF. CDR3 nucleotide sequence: TGCGCCAGCAGTGAGTCGACGGGAAAACTGTTTTTT.

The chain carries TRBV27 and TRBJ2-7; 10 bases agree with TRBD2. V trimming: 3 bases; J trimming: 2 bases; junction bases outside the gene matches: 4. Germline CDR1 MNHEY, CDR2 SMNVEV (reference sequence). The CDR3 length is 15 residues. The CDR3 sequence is CASSLTSGFTYEQYF. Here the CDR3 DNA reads TGTGCCAGCAGTTTGACTAGCGGGTTCACCTACGAGCAGTACTTC.

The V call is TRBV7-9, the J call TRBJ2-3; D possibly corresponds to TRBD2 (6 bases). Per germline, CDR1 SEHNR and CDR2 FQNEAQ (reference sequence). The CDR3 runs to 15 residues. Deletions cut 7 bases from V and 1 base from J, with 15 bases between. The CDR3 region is CASTIGTYRTDTQYF. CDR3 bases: TGTGCCAGCACCATTGGGACTTACCGCACAGATACGCAGTATTTT.

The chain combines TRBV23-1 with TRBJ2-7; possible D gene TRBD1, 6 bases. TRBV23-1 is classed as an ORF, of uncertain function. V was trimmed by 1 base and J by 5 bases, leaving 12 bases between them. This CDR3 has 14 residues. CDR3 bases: TGCGCCAGCAGTCAATGGGGGCTCGCGGACGAGCAGTACTTC. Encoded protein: CASSQWGLADEQYF.